Listed below are T cell receptor beta chains from one sample, sequenced in a study of blood T cell repertoires in COVID-19. Method: immunoSEQ multiplex PCR; TCRdb's copy keeps in-frame clones and lacks some. The sample has hundreds of thousands of clones; about 90% are singletons. Sample: PBMCs or T cells enriched from blood (not recorded which). The origin of the receptors is a young woman who had recovered from COVID-19. Each CDR3 is given with its conserved first and last residue. Each record gives: CDR3 DNA, CDR3 protein, V gene, clone size, CDR3 length, J gene, D gene. The D gene is left open where the match is weak. Size is omitted from some rows. Given values are once, few, many or a class for expanded clones.

DNA: TGTGCCAGCAGGAAACTGCGGGCCTTATCAAGCTCTGGAAACACCATATATTTT
CDR3: CASRKLRALSSSGNTIYF
V: TRBV27
size: .
length: 18
J: TRBJ1-3
D: .

DNA: TGTGCCAGCAGCGGTGACAGGGGCGTTGGGGTACCCCTCCACTTT
CDR3: CASSGDRGVGVPLHF
V: TRBV5-4
size: .
length: 15
J: TRBJ1-6
D: TRBD1

DNA: TGTGCCAGTAGTAACTTGGGACTAGCGGGGGCCGAGGGGACAGATACGCAGTATTTT
CDR3: CASSNLGLAGAEGTDTQYF
V: TRBV19
size: once
length: 19
J: TRBJ2-3
D: TRBD2

DNA: TGCGCCAGCAGCCCCCAGACTCAGGGGGAGCAGTTCTTC
CDR3: CASSPQTQGEQFF
V: TRBV5-1
size: .
length: 13
J: TRBJ2-1
D: .

DNA: TGTGCCAGCGATTTGACAGGCTCCTACGAGCAGTACTTC
CDR3: CASDLTGSYEQYF
V: TRBV6-5
size: once
length: 13
J: TRBJ2-7
D: .

DNA: TGTGCCAGCAGCCTTAGACAGGGGAACACCGGGGAGCTGTTTTTT
CDR3: CASSLRQGNTGELFF
V: TRBV7-2
size: .
length: 15
J: TRBJ2-2
D: TRBD1

DNA: TGTGCCAGCTCGACCGGGACTAGCGGGAATCAAATCTACGAGCAGTACTTC
CDR3: CASSTGTSGNQIYEQYF
V: TRBV18
size: .
length: 17
J: TRBJ2-7
D: TRBD2

DNA: TGTGCCAGCAGCTTAGATCAGGGCGGGACTAGCGCCCACAATGAGCAGTTCTTC
CDR3: CASSLDQGGTSAHNEQFF
V: TRBV11-3
size: .
length: 18
J: TRBJ2-1
D: TRBD2

DNA: TGTGCCAGCAGCGAGAGGAGGGGGGGTTCTGGAAACACCATATATTTT
CDR3: CASSERRGGSGNTIYF
V: TRBV9
size: .
length: 16
J: TRBJ1-3
D: .

DNA: TGTGCCAGCAGCTTGACAGGGGGCACTGAAGCTTTCTTT
CDR3: CASSLTGGTEAFF
V: TRBV5-6
size: .
length: 13
J: TRBJ1-1
D: TRBD1

DNA: TGTGCCTGGAGTGTAGGGGGGACAGGGGGTCGTTATACGCAGTATTTT
CDR3: CAWSVGGTGGRYTQYF
V: TRBV30
size: .
length: 16
J: TRBJ2-3
D: TRBD1

DNA: TGTGCCATCAGTGATCAACTAGCGGGGGACAATGAGCAGTTCTTC
CDR3: CAISDQLAGDNEQFF
V: TRBV10-3
size: .
length: 15
J: TRBJ2-1
D: TRBD2

DNA: TGTGCCAGCAGTGAAGAAAGGACAGAGGTGGGCTATGGCTACACCTTC
CDR3: CASSEERTEVGYGYTF
V: TRBV6-1
size: few
length: 16
J: TRBJ1-2
D: .

DNA: TGTGCCAGTAAAAAATATCAGGGGGAGCAGTTCTTC
CDR3: CASKKYQGEQFF
V: TRBV19
size: .
length: 12
J: TRBJ2-1
D: .

DNA: TGTGCCAGCTCAGATGCGGGCAATCAGCCCCAGCATTTT
CDR3: CASSDAGNQPQHF
V: TRBV18
size: .
length: 13
J: TRBJ1-5
D: .

DNA: TGTGCCAGCAGCCGGAGCGCGGGGGGTACCCATGAGCAGTTCTTC
CDR3: CASSRSAGGTHEQFF
V: TRBV5-4
size: .
length: 15
J: TRBJ2-1
D: TRBD2

DNA: TGTGCCAGTAGTATAGCCCTAGCGCTTAGCTACGAGCAGTACTTC
CDR3: CASSIALALSYEQYF
V: TRBV19
size: .
length: 15
J: TRBJ2-7
D: .